The 14 T cell receptor beta chains below all came from one sample that was sequenced in a study of cytomegalovirus exposure and HLA in healthy donors. The primer mix had 60 Vbeta and 13 Jbeta primers. The data were produced by immunoSEQ multiplex PCR, yet TCRdb's version contains in-frame clones alone and is incomplete. The sample holds under 130,000 clones, more than 75% seen once. Input material: PBMCs. The receptor source for this set is a young woman in good health and CMV-seropositive.

This clone was recorded only once. The rearrangement uses TRBV7-3 and TRBJ1-1; D is perhaps TRBD1 (5 bases). Trimming took 5 bases from V and 2 from J, leaving 9 bases between them. This CDR3 region has 13 residues. Per germline, CDR1 SGHTA and CDR2 FQGTGA. The CDR3 here is CASSAGQNTEAFF. As DNA, the CDR3 is TGTGCCAGCAGCGCGGGGCAAAACACTGAAGCTTTCTTT.

The V and J genes are TRBV10-3 and TRBJ2-6, with 8 bases fitting TRBD2. The CDR3 extends over 15 amino acids. Trimming cost V 9 bases and J 0 bases; bases outside gene matches: 4. The germline V gene encodes CDR1 ENHRY and CDR2 SYGVKD. The CDR3 loop reads CAIGAGGSGANVLTF. CDR3 bases: TGTGCCATTGGGGCGGGGGGCTCTGGGGCCAACGTCCTGACTTTC.

V and J are TRBV7-2 and TRBJ2-3, with 7 bases fitting TRBD2. V lost 1 base to trimming and J lost 0 bases; unmatched junction nucleotides: 4. Germline V gene lookup returns CDR1 SGHTA and CDR2 FQGNSA. This CDR3 comprises 16 residues. CDR3 sequence reads: CASSLGASGSTDTQYF. In DNA, the CDR3 is TGTGCCAGCAGCTTAGGTGCTAGCGGAAGCACAGATACGCAGTATTTT.

The rearrangement joins TRBV27 to TRBJ1-5; TRBD1 matches at 8 bases. The ends lost 3 bases at V and 0 bases at J; junction bases unmatched: 7. Looked up from germline, CDR1 is MNHEY and CDR2 is SMNVEV (reference sequence). The CDR3 spans 17 residues. CDR3 residues: CASSFLTGGNSNQPQHF. The CDR3 DNA reads TGTGCCAGCAGTTTTCTCACAGGGGGTAATAGCAATCAGCCCCAGCATTTT.

The V and J genes are TRBV18 and TRBJ2-3; 10 bases agree with TRBD1. Unmatched junction bases numbered 6, after V lost 6 bases and J lost 3 bases. The CDR3 spans 15 residues. Germline loops: CDR1 KGHSH, CDR2 LQKENI. The CDR3 sequence is CASSYGTGVTDTQYF. The CDR3, as DNA: TGTGCCAGCTCCTACGGGACAGGGGTTACAGATACGCAGTATTTT.

The rearrangement links TRBV29-1 to TRBJ1-2; tentative D call: TRBD1 (6 bases). Germline CDR1 reads SQVTM; CDR2 reads ANQGSEA. The V end lost 3 bases, the J end lost 9 bases, and 29 bases lay between the germline ends. The CDR3 is 17 residues long. The CDR3 DNA reads as TGCAGCGTTGATGGAATCCAACCGGGGGGAGGGGGTTTTAGCTACACCTTC. Translation: CSVDGIQPGGGGFSYTF.

The chain combines TRBV7-2 with TRBJ2-7, with D possibly TRBD2 on 5 matching bases. Germline-derived CDR1 and CDR2 are SGHTA and FQGNSA. Trimming took off 3 bases at V and 0 bases at J, with 15 bases between the two ends. The CDR3 extends over 16 amino acids. CDR3 sequence reads: CASSFLAVGSSYEQYF. Here the CDR3 DNA reads TGTGCCAGCAGCTTCTTGGCCGTAGGGAGCTCCTACGAGCAGTACTTC.

This chain uses TRBV4-3 with TRBJ1-2, with D possibly matching TRBD1 (6 bases). Germline values: CDR1 LGHNA, CDR2 YSLEER. Trimming pared 2 bases from V and 4 bases from J, leaving 8 bases between. The CDR3 contains 13 residues. This CDR3 is CASSQQQGYGYTF. In DNA form, the CDR3 reads TGCGCCAGCAGCCAACAACAGGGCTATGGCTACACCTTC.

The chain couples TRBV10-3 to TRBJ1-5; D perhaps matches TRBD1 (5 bases). Trimming pared 6 bases from V and 3 bases from J, leaving 9 bases between. The CDR3 has 13 amino acids. Germline V lookup: CDR1 ENHRY, CDR2 SYGVKD. The CDR3 protein is CAIRQGDNQPQHF. CDR3 sequence (DNA): TGTGCCATCAGGCAGGGTGACAATCAGCCCCAGCATTTT.

The DNA for the CDR3 is TGTGCCAGCACTACAGATACGCAGTATTTT. Translation: CASTTDTQYF. The rearrangement joins TRBV7-9 to TRBJ2-3; D gene unclear. Germline CDR1 reads SEHNR; CDR2 reads FQNEAQ (reference sequence). The CDR3 spans 10 residues. The V gene lost 7 bases and the J gene lost 3 bases, with 2 bases spanning the gap.

The V gene is TRBV7-8, the J gene TRBJ2-1, with 12 bases matching TRBD2. J lost 4 bases, V lost 1 base, and 11 bases had no gene match. Germline V gives CDR1 SGHVS, CDR2 FQNEAQ. The CDR3 spans 19 residues. The CDR3 loop reads CASSLDGGGLAGPYNEQFF. CDR3 sequence (DNA): TGTGCCAGCAGCTTAGACGGGGGCGGACTAGCGGGACCGTACAATGAGCAGTTCTTC.

The rearrangement joins TRBV7-9 to TRBJ1-1; 11 nucleotides line up with TRBD1. With V trimmed by 5 bases and J by 11 bases, 7 bases remained unmatched. In germline, CDR1 is SEHNR, CDR2 FQNEAQ (reference sequence). The CDR3 contains 13 residues. CDR3: CASSTQGQGGAFF. CDR3 nucleotide sequence: TGTGCCAGCAGCACCCAGGGACAGGGGGGGGCTTTCTTT.

V is TRBV5-1 and J is TRBJ2-3, with 15 bases lining up with TRBD2. V shed 2 bases and J 1 base; nucleotides not matched to a gene: 5. Germline-derived CDR1 and CDR2 are SGHRS and YFSETQ. CDR3 size: 18 residues. The DNA for the CDR3 is TGCGCCAGCAGCTTATGGACTAGCGGGAGGGGGGGCACAGATACGCAGTATTTT. Amino acid sequence: CASSLWTSGRGGTDTQYF.

This chain uses TRBV27 with TRBJ1-1, with D unresolved. The V end lost 5 bases, the J end lost 2 bases, and 15 bases lay between the germline ends. CDR3 length equals 15 residues. Germline CDR1 and CDR2: MNHEY and SMNVEV (reference sequence). The CDR3 is CASSLVPLTNTEAFF. For the CDR3, the DNA is TGTGCCAGCAGTCTAGTCCCCTTAACAAACACTGAAGCTTTCTTT.